This TCR beta chain was sequenced during a study of shared clonotypes between healthy human individuals. A note on this clone: This likely stems from a read error, as it lies one base from a far larger clone. Other DNA sequences in this sample translate to the same CDR3.

This CDR3 has 15 residues. V shed 2 bases and J 8 bases; nucleotides not matched to a gene: 7. Germline V gene data show CDR1 as MGHDK and CDR2 as SYGVNS. Authors' processing steps: Filtering was not the same, since immunoSEQ gave junction-only sequences without quality scores. The assay was immunoSEQ multiplex PCR, and TCRdb's table has in-frame clones only and misses some. The V and J calls and clone size were taken over from that table, and D and trimming were inferred from the DNA. The data show about a million clones, roughly 77% seen once. The V call is TRBV25-1, the J call TRBJ2-2, with 8 bases identical to TRBD1. Sequenced sample: memory CD4+ T cells from PBMCs. The subset denotes: CD45RA-negative fraction. The clonotype comes from a man in his late teens or twenties in good health. Some clones in this sample may be carry-over from other donors' samples. CDR3 coding DNA: TGTGCCAGCAGTGAAGGGGCAGGGGGCACTGGGGAGCTGTTTTTT. The encoded protein is CASSEGAGGTGELFF.